This TCR beta chain was captured by sequencing in a study of post-analysis software for immune sequencing data. Study-level findings and limits: Controls showed significantly higher normalized Chao1 diversity than did multiple sclerosis patients. In patients, TRBV5-6, TRBV5-1 and TRBV20-1 belonged to 4 or 5 TRBV segments found more frequently than in controls.

Presence of unique molecular identifiers characterized the TCR beta cDNA libraries. Between about 1 and 11 million T cells gave rise to 500,000 to 650,000 cDNA molecules. TCRdb analysed the PCR reads with MiXCR anew, one entry per CDR3 protein. The sample includes some 800,000 distinct CDR3 sequences, 46% of them seen just once. Germline lookup yields CDR1 MNHEY and CDR2 SMNVEV (reference sequence). Trimming stripped 2 bases from V and 5 bases from J, with 13 bases between. The CDR3 is 15 residues long. This clonotype was counted between two and nine times. Antigen unknown. The chain employs TRBV27 and TRBJ2-1; D may be TRBD2 (6 bases). The source is a girl between 5 and 17 years old with multiple sclerosis. Material: blood. The CDR3 here is CASSLVPAGHNEQFF. CDR3 DNA sequence: TGTGCCAGCAGTTTAGTCCCAGCGGGTCACAATGAGCAGTTCTTC.